This TCR beta chain was sequenced in a study of blood T cell repertoires in COVID-19 (dated by TCRdb to the early 2020s). Concerning the study at large: Samples from collaborators originated in the United States, Italy and Spain and spanned both the acute and convalescent phases of COVID-19. The material from the prospective study consisted of cDNA or gDNA derived from T cells, B-cell-depleted T cells, or PBMCs. Subjects who had been exposed to COVID-19, were actively infected with it, or had recovered from it provided the deeply sampled blood TCRbeta repertoires that made up the dataset. The repertoires were released in a freely available public database meant as a resource for research on the immune response to SARS-CoV-2. Samples came from the ongoing ImmuneRACE study (first 160 participants) plus 1,254 subjects from 6 global collaborators. Nearly every sample came with metadata listing a de-identified subject ID, COVID-19 status, age in years and sex. Where available, HLA class I and class II types were obtained from metadata supplied by the sample provider rather than from assay-based typing. What the study reported, not specific to this receptor: The quantity of clinical and demographic metadata differed by source and by participant and was supplied without curation.

Whole blood was collected in K2EDTA tubes by collaborating institutions according to the institutions' own protocols. Collaborator samples were shipped for TCRbeta analysis as frozen whole blood, isolated PBMCs, or DNA extracted from either sample type. TCRbeta CDR3 regions were amplified from genomic DNA using the immunoSEQ Assay, a bias-controlled multiplex PCR. The authors' analysis ran thus. The number of nucleated cells in each sample was estimated from the amplification of reference gene primers within the assay. To quantify the absolute abundance of each unique TCRbeta CDR3 rearrangement, sequence reads were collapsed and filtered. For each sample, productive Simpson clonality was calculated by taking the square root of Simpson's diversity index across productive rearrangements. The table was pulled from immuneACCESS by TCRdb, which kept in-frame rearrangements only. Such tables lose some clones; where checked, under half of the loss comes from unresolved V genes, and the rest has no known cause. The DNA was the basis for D and trimming; V, J and clone size are from that table. This sample gives 130,000 to 150,000 clones in total; about 79% of them show up just once. Of the sample, about 9.4% falls within the top ten clones.

In the case of this clone: Its cognate antigen has yet to be identified. Per-base qualities were not stored, and no clone one base away is much larger.

The CDR3 holds 14 amino acids from the cysteine to the phenylalanine. Only CDR3 DNA is held: 42 bases, read in frame from base 1. CDR1 and CDR2 (GTSNPN, SVGIG) derive from the germline V gene (reference sequence). V is cut back by 0 bases and J by 4 bases, with 3 bases in the junction unmatched. Sequenced input: peripheral blood. The chain links TRBV30 with TRBJ2-3; 8 nucleotides in the junction match TRBD2. This receptor was identified in a man in his 60s with active or convalescent COVID-19. The CDR3: CAWSVAGVPDTQYF. In nucleotide form, the sequence is TGTGCCTGGAGTGTAGCGGGAGTTCCAGATACGCAGTATTTT.